These T cell receptor beta chains were read from a single sample in a study of cytotoxic CD8 clonotypes in ibrutinib-treated CLL. Assay used: immunoSEQ multiplex PCR; TCRdb lists only in-frame clones, some missing. The data show approximately 330,000 clones, with just under 80% seen just once and 6.5% to 8.5% held by the top ten. The input for sequencing was PBMCs, taken before ibrutinib treatment. The receptors originated from a human donor with chronic lymphocytic leukemia. CDR3s include the opening cysteine and the closing phenylalanine or tryptophan. The D gene is left open where the match is weak. Where a row states a size, it is once, few, many or the class of an expanded clone; other rows omit it.

J gene: TRBJ2-3; D gene: -; V gene: TRBV7-7; clone size: -; CDR3 protein: CASSLGTSTDTQYF; CDR3 DNA: TGTGCTAGCAGCTTAGGAACAAGCACAGATACGCAGTATTTT
J gene: TRBJ1-1; D gene: -; V gene: TRBV10-1; clone size: -; CDR3 protein: CASSEARDAFTEAFF; CDR3 DNA: TGCGCCAGCAGCGAAGCGAGGGACGCGTTCACTGAAGCTTTCTTT
J gene: TRBJ2-5; D gene: -; V gene: TRBV19; clone size: -; CDR3 protein: CASSMGTFQETQYF; CDR3 DNA: TGTGCCAGTAGTATGGGTACTTTTCAAGAGACCCAGTACTTC
J gene: TRBJ1-2; D gene: -; V gene: TRBV11-2; clone size: once; CDR3 protein: CASSLGSYGYTF; CDR3 DNA: TGTGCCAGCAGCTTAGGGTCGTATGGCTACACCTTC
J gene: TRBJ1-1; D gene: -; V gene: TRBV5-1; clone size: -; CDR3 protein: CASSLYSMNTEAFF; CDR3 DNA: TGCGCCAGCAGCTTGTACAGCATGAACACTGAAGCTTTCTTT
J gene: TRBJ2-1; D gene: TRBD1; V gene: TRBV9; clone size: -; CDR3 protein: CASSLTGANEQFF; CDR3 DNA: TGTGCCAGCTCGCTGACAGGGGCCAATGAGCAGTTCTTC
J gene: TRBJ1-1; D gene: -; V gene: TRBV30; clone size: -; CDR3 protein: CAWSQGTEAFF; CDR3 DNA: TGTGCCTGGAGTCAGGGTACTGAAGCTTTCTTT
J gene: TRBJ2-7; D gene: TRBD1; V gene: TRBV5-1; clone size: -; CDR3 protein: CASSPSRTGNPYEQYF; CDR3 DNA: TGCGCCAGCAGCCCCAGCCGGACAGGAAACCCCTACGAGCAGTACTTC
J gene: TRBJ1-2; D gene: -; V gene: TRBV6-5; clone size: -; CDR3 protein: CASSYAGPYGYTF; CDR3 DNA: TGTGCCAGCAGTTACGCGGGGCCGTATGGCTACACCTTC
J gene: TRBJ2-7; D gene: TRBD1; V gene: TRBV11-2; clone size: few; CDR3 protein: CASSLGIGDRPYEQYF; CDR3 DNA: TGTGCCAGCAGCTTAGGTATAGGGGACAGGCCGTACGAGCAGTACTTC
J gene: TRBJ2-7; D gene: TRBD1; V gene: TRBV15; clone size: -; CDR3 protein: CATSRDAGQAYF; CDR3 DNA: TGTGCCACCAGCAGAGATGCCGGACAGGCGTACTTC
J gene: TRBJ2-5; D gene: TRBD2; V gene: TRBV9; clone size: -; CDR3 protein: CASSVAGGQETQYF; CDR3 DNA: TGTGCCAGCAGCGTAGCGGGGGGGCAAGAGACCCAGTACTTC
J gene: TRBJ2-5; D gene: TRBD1; V gene: TRBV7-8; clone size: -; CDR3 protein: CASSSGQQETQYF; CDR3 DNA: TGTGCCAGCAGCTCGGGACAGCAAGAGACCCAGTACTTC
J gene: TRBJ1-2; D gene: TRBD1; V gene: TRBV4-1; clone size: -; CDR3 protein: CASRRTGGADGYTF; CDR3 DNA: TGCGCCAGCAGGAGGACAGGGGGCGCGGATGGCTACACCTTC
J gene: TRBJ2-1; D gene: -; V gene: TRBV5-4; clone size: -; CDR3 protein: CASSLAREEQFF; CDR3 DNA: TGTGCCAGCAGCTTGGCCAGGGAGGAGCAGTTCTTC